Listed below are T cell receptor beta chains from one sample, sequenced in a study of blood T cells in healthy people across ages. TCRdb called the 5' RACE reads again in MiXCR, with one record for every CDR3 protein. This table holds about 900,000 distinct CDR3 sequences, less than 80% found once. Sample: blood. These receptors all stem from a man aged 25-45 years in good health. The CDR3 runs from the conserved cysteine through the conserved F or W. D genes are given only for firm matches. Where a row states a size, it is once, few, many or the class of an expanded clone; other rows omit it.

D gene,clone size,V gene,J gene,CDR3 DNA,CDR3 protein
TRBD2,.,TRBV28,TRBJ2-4,TGTGCCAGCAGTTTAAGCGGGGGGAACACCTTTAAAAACATTCAGTACTTC,CASSLSGGNTFKNIQYF
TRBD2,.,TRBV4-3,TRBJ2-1,TGCGCCAGCAGCCAAGATCCAGCGGGGGGGCAGTGGGGGCACAATGAGCAGTTCTTC,CASSQDPAGGQWGHNEQFF
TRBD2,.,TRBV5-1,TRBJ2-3,TGCGCCAGCAGTCCGGGACTATCATTTTCCAGAGATACGCAGTATTTT,CASSPGLSFSRDTQYF
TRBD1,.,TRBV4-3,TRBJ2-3,TGCGCCAGCAGCCAAGATGTTGGACAGGGTTTTGATACGCAGTATTTT,CASSQDVGQGFDTQYF
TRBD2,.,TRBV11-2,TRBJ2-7,TGTGCCAGCAGCTTAACGGTAGCGGGGTGGGATGAGCAGTACTTC,CASSLTVAGWDEQYF
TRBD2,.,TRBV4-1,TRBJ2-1,TGCGCCAGCAGCCAAGATGGGCTAGCGGGGAACTACAATGAGCAGTTCTTC,CASSQDGLAGNYNEQFF
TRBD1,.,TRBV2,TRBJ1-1,TGTGCCGCAAAAGGGACAGGGTGGGCCGATGATTTCTTT,CAAKGTGWADDFF
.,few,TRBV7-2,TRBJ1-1,TGTGCCAGCAGCTTAGTTGGGTCGCGAGAAGCTTTCTTT,CASSLVGSREAFF
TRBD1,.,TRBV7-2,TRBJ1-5,TGTGCCAGCAGCCTGGACAGGGGATGGGAACAGCCCCAGCATTTT,CASSLDRGWEQPQHF
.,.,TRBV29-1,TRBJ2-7,TGCAGCGTTGGGGTAGGGGGTAGGTCCTACGAGCAGTACTTC,CSVGVGGRSYEQYF
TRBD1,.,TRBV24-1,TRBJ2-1,TGTGCCACCAGTGATTTTAAAGGGACAGGGGGCCGCAATGAGCAGTTCTTC,CATSDFKGTGGRNEQFF
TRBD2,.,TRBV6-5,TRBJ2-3,TGTGCCAGCAGTCCCCCCAGCGGGGGGCCCACAGATACGCAGTATTTT,CASSPPSGGPTDTQYF
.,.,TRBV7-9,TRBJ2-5,TGTGCCAGCAGCCGTGAGGCAGGGATGGAGACCCAGTACTTC,CASSREAGMETQYF
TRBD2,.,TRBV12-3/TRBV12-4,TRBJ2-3,TGTGCCAGCAGTCGTCCCGGGACTAGTCCAGATACGCAGTATTTT,CASSRPGTSPDTQYF
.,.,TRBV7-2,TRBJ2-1,TGTGCCAGCAGCTTAGGCGGGGGCCCCAATGAGCAGTTCTTC,CASSLGGGPNEQFF
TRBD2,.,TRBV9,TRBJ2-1,TGTGCCAGCAGCACTAGCGGGACGTACAATGAGCAGTTCTTC,CASSTSGTYNEQFF
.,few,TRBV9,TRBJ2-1,TGTGCCAGCGAGGCAGAGAAGGAGCAGTTCTTC,CASEAEKEQFF
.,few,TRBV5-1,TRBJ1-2,TGCGCCAGCAGCTTTGACGCCACTAACTATGGCTACACCTTC,CASSFDATNYGYTF
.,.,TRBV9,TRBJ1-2,TGTGCCAGCAGCGCGACAACTAACTATGGCTACACCTTC,CASSATTNYGYTF
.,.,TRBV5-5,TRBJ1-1,TGTGCCAGCAACCGGGAGCTCCTGAACACTGAAGCTTTCTTT,CASNRELLNTEAFF
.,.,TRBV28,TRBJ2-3,TGTGCCAGCAGTTTGGCGGGACAGCTAATCACAGATACGCAGTATTTT,CASSLAGQLITDTQYF
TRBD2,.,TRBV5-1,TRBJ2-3,TGCGCCAGCAGCGGGACTAGCGGGGGGTCCACAGATACGCAGTATTTT,CASSGTSGGSTDTQYF
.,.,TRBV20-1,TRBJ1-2,TGCAGTGCTAGAGAGAACACAGAGAACTATGGCTACACCTTC,CSARENTENYGYTF
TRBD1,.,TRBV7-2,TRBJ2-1,TGTGCCAGCAGCTTAGTAGGACAGGGGGTTTGTGAGCAGTTCTTC,CASSLVGQGVCEQFF
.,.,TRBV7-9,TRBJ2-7,TGTGCCAGCAGCCCACTGGGCTGGGGCTACGAGCAGTACTTC,CASSPLGWGYEQYF
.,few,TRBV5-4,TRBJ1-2,TGTGCCAGCAGCTTGATGGGAGGACACGACTATTCTAACTATGGCTACACCTTC,CASSLMGGHDYSNYGYTF
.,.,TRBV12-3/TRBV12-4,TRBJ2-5,TGTGCCAGCAGTTTCTTAGACGTGCAGTACTTC,CASSFLDVQYF
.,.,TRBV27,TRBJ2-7,TGTGCCAGCAGTTCGGGACTGGGGCTGGGGGAGCAGTACTTC,CASSSGLGLGEQYF
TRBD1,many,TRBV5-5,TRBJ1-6,TGTGCCAGCACCCGGGACAGCCAGATTTCACCCCTCCACTTT,CASTRDSQISPLHF
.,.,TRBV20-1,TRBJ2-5,TGCAGTGCTAGAGGGGCGGAGGCGCAAGAGACCCAGTACTTC,CSARGAEAQETQYF
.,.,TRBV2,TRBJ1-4,TGTGCCAGCAGAGAGGGGCGAAATGAAAAACTGTTTTTT,CASREGRNEKLFF
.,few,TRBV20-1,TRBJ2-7,TGCAGTGCTAGAGACTCAGGGTCCTACGAGCAGTACTTC,CSARDSGSYEQYF
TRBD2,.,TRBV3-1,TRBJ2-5,TGTGCCAGCAGCCAACCAGCGGGGGGGCCATCAGAGACCCAGTACTTC,CASSQPAGGPSETQYF
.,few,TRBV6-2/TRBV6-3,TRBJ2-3,TGTGCCAGCAGTTACAGGACCCCTGCAGATACGCAGTATTTT,CASSYRTPADTQYF
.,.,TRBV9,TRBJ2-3,TGTGCCAGCAGCGTAGACTTATCTAGCACAGATACGCAGTATTTT,CASSVDLSSTDTQYF
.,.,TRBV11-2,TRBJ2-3,TGTGCCAGCACCCCAGGGTTCGGCACAGATACGCAGTATTTT,CASTPGFGTDTQYF
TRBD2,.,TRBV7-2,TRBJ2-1,TGTGCCAGCAGCTCTAGGAGCGGGGGGGCCAGTGAGCAGTTCTTC,CASSSRSGGASEQFF
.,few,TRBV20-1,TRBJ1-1,TGCAGTGTTACGGACATGAACACTGAAGCTTTCTTT,CSVTDMNTEAFF
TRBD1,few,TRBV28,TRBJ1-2,TGTGCCAGCAGTTCGCCCGACAGGGGGGAAGGCTACACCTTC,CASSSPDRGEGYTF
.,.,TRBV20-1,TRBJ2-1,TGCAGTGCTGGTGCGGCGGGGTACAATGAGCAGTTCTTC,CSAGAAGYNEQFF
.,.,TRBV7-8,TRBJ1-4,TGTGCCAGCAGCCAACTGGGGGTCGCAACTAATGAAAAACTGTTTTTT,CASSQLGVATNEKLFF
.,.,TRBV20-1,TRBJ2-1,TGCAGTGCCAAGGGCATTTACAATGAGCAGTTCTTC,CSAKGIYNEQFF
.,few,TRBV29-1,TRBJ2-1,TGCAGCGTTGGGGCAGACCCCTACAATGAGCAGTTCTTC,CSVGADPYNEQFF
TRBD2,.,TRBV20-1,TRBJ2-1,TGCAGTGCTAGAGATCGTGGGGGGAGCGGGGGGGCAGGGTACAATGAGCAGTTCTTC,CSARDRGGSGGAGYNEQFF
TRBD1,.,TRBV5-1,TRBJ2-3,TGCGCCAGCAGCCCAGCCGACAGGGGAGGAACAGATACGCAGTATTTT,CASSPADRGGTDTQYF
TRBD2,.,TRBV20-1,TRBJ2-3,TGCAGTCCCCCGGCTAGCGGGGGGAACACAGATACGCAGTATTTT,CSPPASGGNTDTQYF
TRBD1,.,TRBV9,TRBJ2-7,TGTGCCAGCAGCGGCGGGACAGGGCTTTCCTACGAGCAGTACTTC,CASSGGTGLSYEQYF